Each of the 22 T cell receptor beta chains below was sequenced from the same sample in a study of identical twins. TCRdb independently ran MiXCR on the 5' RACE reads; one entry per CDR3 protein. The table records 450,000 to 650,000 distinct CDR3 sequences, over 12% of them present only once. In addition, the sample was reused for a study of yellow fever vaccine responses in identical twins.

Specimen: CD4+ T cells sorted from blood. These TCRs come from a woman aged 18-35 years in good health.

This sequence joins TRBV4-2 and TRBJ2-1, with 8 bases matching TRBD1. The trim removed 1 base at V and 3 bases at J, leaving 5 bases unmatched. Germline V gene data show CDR1 as LGHNA and CDR2 as YNFKEQ. The CDR3 loop spans 16 amino acids. The chain's CDR3 is CASSQVVQGGYNEQFF. The CDR3 DNA reads TGTGCCAGCAGCCAAGTCGTACAGGGGGGCTACAATGAGCAGTTCTTC.

This clonotype was observed a handful of times. This chain joins TRBV5-1 and TRBJ2-1; D is uncertain. CDR1 is SGHRS and CDR2 is YFSETQ in the germline V gene. Trimming took 5 bases from V and 7 from J, leaving 16 bases between them. The CDR3 sequence is 14 residues long. This chain's CDR3 is CASRVGFGRNEQFF. For the CDR3, the DNA is TGCGCCAGCAGGGTGGGTTTTGGTCGAAATGAGCAGTTCTTC.

As concerns this clonotype: A junction boundary mismatches the germline segment, possibly from a read error. The rearrangement joins TRBV20-1 to TRBJ2-3; TRBD1 might be the D (6 bases). This CDR3 has 15 amino acids. Germline CDR1 and CDR2: DFQATT and SNEGSKA (reference sequence). DNA of the CDR3: TGCTGTGCTAGAGATGGGGGCGGGTACACAGATACGCAGTATTTT. Encoded protein: CCARDGGGYTDTQYF.

The chain has TRBV6-1 and TRBJ2-7; possible D gene TRBD2, 5 bases. The CDR3 contains 15 residues. With 6 bases removed from V and 2 bases from J, the gap between germline ends came to 17 bases. From germline, CDR1 is MNHNS and CDR2 SASEGT. In DNA, the CDR3 is TGTGCCAGCAGCCCCCAATGGGAGCTACCCTACGAGCAGTACTTC. It encodes CASSPQWELPYEQYF.

The chain combines TRBV15 with TRBJ1-5; tentatively, D is TRBD1 (5 bases). Trimming cost V 1 base and J 6 bases, with 13 bases left between them. This CDR3 spans 15 amino acids. Germline loops: CDR1 LNHNV, CDR2 YYDKDF (reference sequence). This CDR3 is CATSRVSGYGQPQHF. In DNA, the CDR3 is TGTGCCACCAGCAGAGTGTCAGGGTACGGTCAGCCCCAGCATTTT.

This clonotype appeared a few times. The V call is TRBV7-3, the J call TRBJ2-3; 9 bases are shared with TRBD2. Looked up from germline, CDR1 is SGHTA and CDR2 is FQGTGA. Trimming at V came to 3 bases and at J to 5 bases, leaving 6 bases not matched to a gene. The CDR3 consists of 15 residues. The CDR3 coding sequence is TGTGCCAGCAGCTTTGGTAGCGGGAGCGGAGATACGCAGTATTTT. It specifies CASSFGSGSGDTQYF.

This clonotype has a handful of counts. The CDR3 DNA follows: TGTGCCATCAGTGACCCGGGACAGAAAAAAGAGACCCAGTACTTC. Translated: CAISDPGQKKETQYF. This chain joins TRBV10-3 and TRBJ2-5; 7 bases align to TRBD1. CDR1 ENHRY and CDR2 SYGVKD come from the germline V gene. V shed 3 bases, J shed 3 bases, and the junction held 7 bases outside the gene matches. The CDR3 is 15 amino acids.

The chain has TRBV29-1 and TRBJ2-1, with D hard to call. Germline CDR1 SQVTM, CDR2 ANQGSEA. V lost 3 bases and J 8 bases, leaving 2 bases between the germline ends. This CDR3 is 9 amino acids long. The CDR3 sequence: CSVDYEQFF. DNA of the CDR3: TGCAGCGTTGATTATGAGCAGTTCTTC.

This clonotype came up a few times. The chain employs TRBV28 and TRBJ2-1; 7 bases are shared with TRBD2. V was pared by 6 bases and J by 7 bases, with 12 bases of the junction left unmatched. The CDR3 contains 15 residues. CDR1 and CDR2 (germline): MDHEN, SYDVKM. CDR3 sequence: CASSPAWGGKNEQFF. DNA of the CDR3: TGTGCCAGCAGCCCGGCCTGGGGAGGGAAGAATGAGCAGTTCTTC.

This clonotype was recorded once. The chain uses TRBV5-1 and TRBJ1-2; 7 bases align to TRBD1. V shed 0 bases, J shed 3 bases, and the junction held 2 bases outside the gene matches. The CDR3 runs 14 residues. CDR1 and CDR2 from the germline V gene are SGHRS and YFSETQ. The CDR3 protein is CASSLDRGHYGYTF. The CDR3 DNA reads TGCGCCAGCAGCTTGGACAGGGGACACTATGGCTACACCTTC. Full variable domain (rest looked up from reference TRBV5-1 and TRBJ1-2): KAGVTQTPRYLIKTRGQQVTLSCSPISGHRSVSWYQQTPGQGLQFLFEYFSETQRNKGNFPGRFSGRQFSNSRSEMNVSTLELGDSALYLCASSLDRGHYGYTFGSGTRLTVV.

V and J are TRBV12-3 or TRBV12-4 and TRBJ2-4; D is undetermined. CDR3 size: 13 residues. Trimming took 5 bases from V and 7 from J, leaving 12 bases between them. The CDR3 loop reads CASSLDTLNIQYF. The CDR3 DNA reads TGTGCCAGCAGTCTAGACACGTTGAACATTCAGTACTTC.

The chain recombines TRBV6-1 with TRBJ2-5; unclear D gene. Germline V lookup: CDR1 MNHNS, CDR2 SASEGT. CDR3 length: 16 residues. V was shortened by 10 bases and J by 5 bases, with 26 bases between the two germline ends. The CDR3 is CATTYNRGRMGETQYF. CDR3 nucleotide sequence: TGTGCCACTACGTATAATCGTGGGCGGATGGGGGAGACCCAGTACTTC.

This clonotype was seen more than once but under ten times. The chain couples TRBV13 to TRBJ2-1; 15 bases line up with TRBD2. This CDR3 comprises 17 residues. Germline lookup yields CDR1 PRHDT and CDR2 FYEKMQ (reference sequence). Trimming at V came to 5 bases and at J to 8 bases, leaving 10 bases not matched to a gene. This CDR3 is CASSIRMGLAGGDEQFF. The CDR3 nucleotides read TGTGCCAGCAGCATTAGAATGGGACTAGCGGGAGGCGATGAGCAGTTCTTC.

The chain couples TRBV24-1 to TRBJ2-1; D not resolved. Trimming pared 1 base from V and 10 bases from J, leaving 13 bases between. Germline V gives CDR1 KGHDR, CDR2 SFDVKD. The CDR3 contains 14 residues. CDR3 region: CATSDFGSIREQFF. The CDR3, as DNA: TGTGCCACCAGTGATTTTGGGTCTATCCGGGAGCAGTTCTTC.

This clonotype has a handful of counts. The chain carries TRBV5-1 and TRBJ1-1; 7 bases match TRBD1. CDR3 length: 15 residues. Germline V gives CDR1 SGHRS, CDR2 YFSETQ. With V trimmed by 0 bases and J by 4 bases, 6 bases remained unmatched. The CDR3 DNA sequence: TGCGCCAGCAGCTTGGGGGTGACAGGGCCCACTGAAGCTTTCTTT. Translating gives CASSLGVTGPTEAFF.

This clonotype was seen more than once but under ten times. The chain uses TRBV7-8 and TRBJ1-2, with D perhaps matching TRBD1 (6 bases). Germline V lookup: CDR1 SGHVS, CDR2 FQNEAQ. This CDR3 has 14 residues. V was shortened by 2 bases and J by 4 bases, with 11 bases between the two germline ends. CDR3 amino acids: CASSLWGAIYGYTF. Here the CDR3 DNA reads TGTGCCAGCAGCTTATGGGGGGCTATCTATGGCTACACCTTC.

This chain uses TRBV7-8 with TRBJ1-1; no clear D gene. CDR1 and CDR2 (germline): SGHVS, FQNEAQ. The CDR3 runs to 13 residues. The V end lost 3 bases, the J end lost 7 bases, and 12 bases lay between the germline ends. The CDR3 reads CASSFFGPVEAFF. CDR3 coding DNA: TGTGCCAGCAGCTTCTTCGGTCCAGTTGAAGCTTTCTTT.

There are many counts of this clonotype. The V call is TRBV5-6, the J call TRBJ2-4; 10 bases map to TRBD2. V dropped 2 bases and J dropped 5; count of bases not matched to a gene: 7. Germline V gives CDR1 SGHDT, CDR2 YYEEEE. The CDR3 runs 16 residues. The CDR3 is CASSFLAGALQNIQYF. The CDR3 DNA sequence: TGTGCCAGCAGCTTTCTAGCGGGAGCTCTCCAAAACATTCAGTACTTC.

The CDR3 sequence is CSARDRQNTEAFF. As DNA, the CDR3 is TGCAGTGCTAGAGATCGCCAGAACACTGAAGCTTTCTTT. The chain couples TRBV20-1 to TRBJ1-1, with unresolved D. Germline V gene lookup returns CDR1 DFQATT and CDR2 SNEGSKA (reference sequence). The CDR3 runs to 13 residues. The V and J ends lost 0 bases and 1 base respectively, with 6 bases between them.

This chain joins TRBV5-1 and TRBJ2-1; 8 bases line up with TRBD2. With 6 bases clipped from V and 10 bases from J, the junction kept 12 bases outside the gene matches. The CDR3 loop spans 14 amino acids. Germline V CDR1 and CDR2: SGHRS, YFSETQ. The CDR3 sequence: CASTQLLSGIEQFF. CDR3 coding DNA: TGCGCCAGCACCCAGCTCCTTAGCGGGATAGAGCAGTTCTTC.

This clonotype turned up a few times. The chain joins TRBV20-1 to TRBJ2-2; D possibly uses TRBD1 or TRBD2 (6 bases each). This CDR3 contains 15 residues. Germline V gives CDR1 DFQATT, CDR2 SNEGSKA (reference sequence). V shed 0 bases and J shed 5 bases, with 13 bases lying between them. The CDR3 sequence: CSARDFKGGTGELFF. CDR3 nucleotides: TGCAGTGCTAGAGATTTCAAGGGGGGAACCGGGGAGCTGTTTTTT.

This clonotype occurred a few times. This sequence joins TRBV6-2 or TRBV6-3 and TRBJ2-7; D uncertain. CDR1 is MNHEY, CDR2 SVGEGT, per germline. Trimming removed 0 bases at V and 5 bases at J, with 8 bases between. The CDR3 runs to 13 residues. In DNA form, the CDR3 reads TGTGCCAGCAGTTACTCGTCCCACAACGAGCAGTACGTC. It yields the protein CASSYSSHNEQYV.